This is a list of T cell receptor beta chains from one sample in a study of naive and memory T cell subsets. In TCRdb, the UMI-ligation and nested PCR reads were re-called with MiXCR into one record per CDR3 protein. The data hold 8,500 to 10,000 distinct CDR3 sequences, with around 5.5% observed a single time. What was sequenced was CD4+ TEMRA cells from blood. These receptors originate from a human donor in good health. CDR3s leave out the opening cysteine and the closing phenylalanine or tryptophan.

J: TRBJ2-7; V: TRBV7-2; CDR3: ASSPQGGGTFYEQY
J: TRBJ2-6; V: TRBV7-3; CDR3: AGPITGLSGANVLT
J: TRBJ1-2; V: TRBV27; CDR3: ASSLYGTGRYGYT
J: TRBJ2-3; V: TRBV7-9; CDR3: ASSPRGSGTDTQY
J: TRBJ2-3; V: TRBV2; CDR3: ASSPDRGRTDTQY
J: TRBJ2-1; V: TRBV3-1; CDR3: ASSRTGTSGRAVQF
J: TRBJ1-5; V: TRBV20-1; CDR3: SARPWAADQPQH
J: TRBJ2-2; V: TRBV6-2/TRBV6-3; CDR3: ASILGQGADTGELF
J: TRBJ2-6; V: TRBV6-2/TRBV6-3; CDR3: ASSQGTGRRSSGANVLT
J: TRBJ1-1; V: TRBV6-2/TRBV6-3; CDR3: AGRKDTRGTEAF
J: TRBJ1-6; V: TRBV20-1; CDR3: SASRWENSPLH
J: TRBJ1-1; V: TRBV7-9; CDR3: ASSLGSANTEAF
J: TRBJ1-6; V: TRBV7-2; CDR3: ASSLDPYNSPLH
J: TRBJ2-5; V: TRBV27; CDR3: ASSLTRQLQETQY
J: TRBJ2-7; V: TRBV20-1; CDR3: SAPPIADSYEQY
J: TRBJ2-3; V: TRBV7-2; CDR3: ASSPGAGGGARNTQY
J: TRBJ1-5; V: TRBV28; CDR3: ASRRNRDRNQPQH
J: TRBJ1-5; V: TRBV7-2; CDR3: ASSLTRDSNQPQH
J: TRBJ2-1; V: TRBV6-2/TRBV6-3; CDR3: ASRTGTSGLYNEQF
J: TRBJ2-1; V: TRBV5-6; CDR3: ASSSRLGRGLDEQF
J: TRBJ1-2; V: TRBV10-3; CDR3: AISDWDSTPYGYT
J: TRBJ1-6; V: TRBV14; CDR3: ASSQDVASPLH
J: TRBJ2-7; V: TRBV27; CDR3: ASSLTPGTGYTYEQY
J: TRBJ2-6; V: TRBV20-1; CDR3: SARDLAGGSGANVLT
J: TRBJ2-3; V: TRBV7-8; CDR3: ASSPGPFTDTQY
J: TRBJ2-7; V: TRBV12-5; CDR3: ASGLVPATRIPYEQY
J: TRBJ1-1; V: TRBV4-2; CDR3: ASSQSANLNTEAF